Each of the 12 T cell receptor beta chains below was sequenced from the same sample in a study of sequential checkpoint blockade in melanoma. TCRdb's table, derived via immunoSEQ multiplex PCR, lists solely in-frame clones and lacks some. The sample contains about 18,000 clones, less than 30% of which appear only once. As for treatment: randomized to nivolumab then ipilimumab (arm A) or the reverse (arm B). This material consisted of tumor tissue (inferred from file names), taken from a patient given nivolumab and ipilimumab in sequence. These receptors were obtained from a human donor with melanoma.

Ten or more counts support this clone. The genes are TRBV11-3 and TRBJ2-3; TRBD2 is a possible D gene (6 bases). In germline, CDR1 is SGHNT, CDR2 YENEEA. Trimming took off 7 bases at V and 2 bases at J, with 13 bases between the two ends. The CDR3 extends over 14 amino acids. This CDR3 reads CASNLGGPTDTQYF. The CDR3 DNA follows: TGTGCCAGCAACCTGGGGGGTCCCACAGATACGCAGTATTTT.

This chain joins TRBV28 and TRBJ1-4; no reliable D call. Trimming stripped 3 bases from V and 7 bases from J, with 15 bases between. CDR3 length equals 15 residues. Looked up from germline, CDR1 is MDHEN and CDR2 is SYDVKM. DNA for the CDR3: TGTGCCAGCAGTTTCCCCCGCCAAGTCCCTGAAAAACTGTTTTTT. Amino acid sequence: CASSFPRQVPEKLFF.

V usage is TRBV9 and J usage is TRBJ2-1; D is perhaps TRBD1 (5 bases). Germline loops: CDR1 SGDLS, CDR2 YYNGEE. CDR3 length: 13 amino acids. The V end lost 6 bases, the J end lost 3 bases, and 10 bases lay between the germline ends. CDR3 in DNA: TGTGCCAGCACCCAGGGTAACTACAATGAGCAGTTCTTC. Translating it yields CASTQGNYNEQFF.

This clone was counted only a few times. The gene calls are TRBV9 and TRBJ1-3; 12 positions agree with TRBD1. CDR3 length equals 18 residues. V gave up 0 bases and J gave up 0 bases; unmatched junction bases: 4. Germline CDR1 reads SGDLS; CDR2 reads YYNGEE. The CDR3, as DNA: TGTGCCAGCAGCGTAGCGGGGACAGGGGGCCTCTCTGGAAACACCATATATTTT. Translation gives CASSVAGTGGLSGNTIYF. Variable domain in full (rest from reference TRBV9 and TRBJ1-3): DSGVTQTPKHLITATGQRVTLRCSPRSGDLSVYWYQQSLDQGLQFLIQYYNGEERAKGNILERFSAQQFPDLHSELNLSSLELGDSALYFCASSVAGTGGLSGNTIYFGEGSWLTVV.

V and J are TRBV28 and TRBJ1-1; TRBD1 aligns across 7 bases. This CDR3 comprises 20 residues. V was pared by 1 base and J by 4 bases, with 21 bases of the junction left unmatched. CDR1 is MDHEN, CDR2 SYDVKM, per germline. The CDR3 reads CASSLFTKLGQAAGGTEAFF. The CDR3 coding sequence is TGTGCCAGCAGTTTATTTACTAAACTCGGACAGGCCGCGGGGGGCACTGAAGCTTTCTTT.

At least ten counts were recorded for this clone. The chain links TRBV11-3 to TRBJ2-5, with 7 bases lining up with TRBD2. CDR3 length equals 14 residues. Germline CDR1 SGHNT, CDR2 YENEEA. V trimming: 0 bases; J trimming: 10 bases; junction bases outside the gene matches: 8. CDR3 amino acids: CASSLERLARIQYF. CDR3 in DNA: TGTGCCAGCAGCTTAGAACGACTAGCTAGAATCCAGTACTTC.

This chain links TRBV30 with TRBJ2-6, with 7 bases matching TRBD2. The V segment lost 2 bases and the J segment 0 bases; nucleotides outside the gene matches: 7. CDR3 length equals 17 residues. Germline CDR1 reads GTSNPN; CDR2 reads SVGIG (reference sequence). The CDR3 nucleotides are TGTGCCTGGAGTATGAGAGCGGGGACCTCTGGGGCCAACGTCCTGACTTTC. Amino acids: CAWSMRAGTSGANVLTF. Full variable domain (rest looked up from reference TRBV30 and TRBJ2-6): SQTIHQWPATLVQPVGSPLSLECTVEGTSNPNLYWYRQAAGRGLQLLFYSVGIGQISSEVPQNLSASRPQDRQFILSSKKLLLSDSGFYLCAWSMRAGTSGANVLTFGAGSRLTVL.

The rearrangement links TRBV19 to TRBJ2-5; D is perhaps TRBD2 (5 bases). Germline V gene data show CDR1 as LNHDA and CDR2 as SQIVND (reference sequence). The CDR3 extends over 14 amino acids. The ends were cut back, 5 bases at V and 5 bases at J, with 15 bases in the middle. CDR3 residues: CASSGGLFRETQYF. The CDR3 nucleotides are TGTGCCAGTAGTGGAGGACTCTTTCGGGAGACCCAGTACTTC.

This clone has more than one count but fewer than ten. J is TRBJ2-7 and V is TRBV7-2, with D perhaps TRBD1 (6 bases). Germline V gene sequence: CDR1 SGHTA, CDR2 FQGNSA. The germline V and J ends were trimmed by 5 bases and 3 bases, with 11 bases remaining between them. This CDR3 has 13 residues. The CDR3 here is CASSEDRLYEQYF. The CDR3 bases are TGTGCCAGCAGCGAGGACAGACTCTACGAGCAGTACTTC.

This clone was observed a few times. The V and J genes are TRBV18 and TRBJ2-2; tentatively, D is TRBD1 or TRBD2 (5 bases each). Germline values: CDR1 KGHSH, CDR2 LQKENI. V lost 3 bases to trimming and J lost 0 bases, with 11 bases between them. CDR3 length equals 16 residues. CDR3 residues: CASSPLPGPNTGELFF. CDR3 coding DNA: TGTGCCAGCTCACCCCTACCGGGGCCGAACACCGGGGAGCTGTTTTTT.

Only a few counts were recorded for this clone. The chain joins TRBV11-3 to TRBJ2-5; possible D gene TRBD2, 6 bases. This CDR3 spans 14 amino acids. Per the germline V gene, CDR1 is SGHNT and CDR2 is YENEEA. V was cut by 5 bases and J by 5 bases, with 15 bases left in between. CDR3: CASSLSSGGETQYF. The CDR3 region has the DNA TGTGCCAGCAGCCTTAGTAGCGGTGGGGAGACCCAGTACTTC.

In this sample, this clone turned up a few times. Written as DNA, the CDR3 is TGTGCCAGCAGCTTGACTAGCACACGGGAGACCCAGTACTTC. This codes for CASSLTSTRETQYF. The V and J genes are TRBV11-3 and TRBJ2-5, with 7 positions matching TRBD2. This CDR3 region has 14 residues. Germline V gives CDR1 SGHNT, CDR2 YENEEA. Trimming at V came to 3 bases and at J to 5 bases, leaving 6 bases not matched to a gene.